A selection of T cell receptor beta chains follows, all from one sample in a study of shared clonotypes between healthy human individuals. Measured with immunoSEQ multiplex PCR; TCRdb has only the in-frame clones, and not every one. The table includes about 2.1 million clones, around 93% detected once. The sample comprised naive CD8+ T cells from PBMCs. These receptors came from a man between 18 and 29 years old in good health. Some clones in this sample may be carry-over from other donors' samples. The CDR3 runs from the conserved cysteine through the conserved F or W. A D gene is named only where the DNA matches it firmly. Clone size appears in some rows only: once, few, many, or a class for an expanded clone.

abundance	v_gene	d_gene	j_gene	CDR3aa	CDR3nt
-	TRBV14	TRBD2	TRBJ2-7	CASSTPTSGSRYEQYF	TGTGCCAGCAGCACCCCGACTAGCGGGAGTCGCTACGAGCAGTACTTC
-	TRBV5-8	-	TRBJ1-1	CASSSGLLIGMNTEAFF	TGTGCCAGCAGCTCAGGGCTCCTAATAGGCATGAACACTGAAGCTTTCTTT
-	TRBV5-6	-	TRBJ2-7	CASSPGPSYEQYF	TGTGCCAGCAGCCCTGGGCCCTCTTACGAGCAGTACTTC
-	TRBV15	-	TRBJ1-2	CATSIAGPTYGYTF	TGTGCCACCAGCATAGCCGGCCCTACCTATGGCTACACCTTC
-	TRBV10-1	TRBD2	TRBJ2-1	CASSATGTSFRFF	TGCGCCAGCAGCGCCACCGGGACTAGCTTTAGGTTCTTC
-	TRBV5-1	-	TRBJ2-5	CASSLRRTQETQYF	TGCGCCAGCAGCTTACGACGGACTCAAGAGACCCAGTACTTC
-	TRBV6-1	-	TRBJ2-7	CAIQLRAGANYEQYF	TGTGCCATCCAGCTCCGGGCAGGCGCGAACTACGAGCAGTACTTC
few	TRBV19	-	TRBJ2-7	CASTGFGSYEQYF	TGTGCCAGTACGGGGTTCGGCTCCTACGAGCAGTACTTC
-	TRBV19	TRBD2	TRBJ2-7	CASSISGGRHHEQYF	TGTGCCAGTAGTATATCCGGCGGGAGGCACCACGAGCAGTACTTC
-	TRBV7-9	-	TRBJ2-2	CASSPGPSTGELFF	TGTGCCAGCAGCCCGGGACCGTCCACCGGGGAGCTGTTTTTT
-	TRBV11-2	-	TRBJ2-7	CASSLFVGDTFYYEQYF	TGTGCCAGCAGCTTATTCGTAGGGGACACCTTCTACTACGAGCAGTACTTC
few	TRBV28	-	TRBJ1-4	CASRQDRATNEKLFF	TGTGCCAGCAGGCAGGACAGAGCAACTAATGAAAAACTGTTTTTT
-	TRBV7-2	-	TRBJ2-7	CASSLAPDRTYEQYF	TGTGCCAGCAGCTTAGCCCCAGACAGGACCTACGAGCAGTACTTC
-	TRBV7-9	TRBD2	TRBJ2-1	CASSQTTSGPFYNEQFF	TGTGCCAGCAGCCAGACAACTAGCGGGCCCTTCTACAATGAGCAGTTCTTC
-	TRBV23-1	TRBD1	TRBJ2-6	CASRIRDRDDAGANVLTF	TGCGCCAGCAGAATCCGGGACAGGGATGACGCTGGGGCCAACGTCCTGACTTTC
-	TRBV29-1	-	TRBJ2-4	CSVVGTDRAKNIQYF	TGCAGCGTTGTCGGGACGGACCGAGCCAAAAACATTCAGTACTTC
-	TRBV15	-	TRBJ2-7	CATRERSSYEQYF	TGTGCCACCCGCGAGAGAAGCTCCTACGAGCAGTACTTC
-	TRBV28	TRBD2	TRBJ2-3	CASSLRGLLDTQYF	TGTGCCAGCAGTTTGAGGGGACTACTGGATACGCAGTATTTT
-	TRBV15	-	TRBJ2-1	CATSLGSGQFF	TGTGCCACCAGTCTGGGGTCCGGGCAGTTCTTC
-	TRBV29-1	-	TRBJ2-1	CSVADSWVEQFF	TGCAGCGTCGCCGATTCATGGGTGGAGCAGTTCTTC
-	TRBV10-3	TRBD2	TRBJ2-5	CASLAGVAETQYF	TGTGCATCCTTAGCGGGAGTGGCGGAGACCCAGTACTTC
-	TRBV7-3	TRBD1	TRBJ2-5	CASSSSGGVLETQYF	TGTGCCAGCAGCTCATCAGGGGGTGTGCTGGAGACCCAGTACTTC
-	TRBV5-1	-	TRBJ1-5	CASSLSGEEGNQPQHF	TGCGCCAGCAGCTTGTCAGGGGAAGAAGGCAATCAGCCCCAGCATTTT
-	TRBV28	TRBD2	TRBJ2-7	CASSFSWGGGYEQYF	TGTGCCAGCAGTTTTTCTTGGGGCGGGGGCTACGAGCAGTACTTC
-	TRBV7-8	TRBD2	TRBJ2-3	CASSPHWGLALEGDTDTQYF	TGTGCCAGCAGCCCCCACTGGGGACTAGCGTTGGAGGGGGACACAGATACGCAGTATTTT
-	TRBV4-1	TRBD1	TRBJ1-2	CASSSTGASDGYTF	TGCGCCAGCAGCTCAACAGGGGCTTCAGATGGCTACACCTTC
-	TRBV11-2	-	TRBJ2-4	CASSLDSGLLNVAKNIQYF	TGTGCCAGCAGCTTAGATTCCGGTCTACTAAATGTAGCCAAAAACATTCAGTACTTC
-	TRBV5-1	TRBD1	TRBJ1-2	CASSFTGTANYGYTF	TGCGCCAGCAGCTTTACCGGGACAGCGAACTATGGCTACACCTTC
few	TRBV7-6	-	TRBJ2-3	CASSLVWGTDTQYF	TGTGCCAGCAGCTTAGTGTGGGGCACAGATACGCAGTATTTT
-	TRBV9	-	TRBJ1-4	CASSSDRNSATNEKLFF	TGTGCCAGCAGCTCCGACAGGAATTCTGCAACTAATGAAAAACTGTTTTTT
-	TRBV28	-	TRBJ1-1	CASSAQQGTEAFF	TGTGCCAGCAGCGCCCAACAGGGAACTGAAGCTTTCTTT
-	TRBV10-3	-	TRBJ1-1	CAASQLKTEAFF	TGTGCCGCGAGCCAACTCAAAACTGAAGCTTTCTTT
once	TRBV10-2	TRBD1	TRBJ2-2	CASRSRTGGRVVTGELFF	TGCGCCAGCAGATCCCGGACAGGGGGTCGAGTTGTCACCGGGGAGCTGTTTTTT
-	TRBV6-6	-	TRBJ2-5	CASSYDRETQYF	TGTGCCAGCAGTTACGACCGGGAGACCCAGTACTTC
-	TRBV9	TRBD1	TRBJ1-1	CASSADGQGGTEAFF	TGTGCCAGCAGCGCGGATGGACAGGGGGGCACTGAAGCTTTCTTT
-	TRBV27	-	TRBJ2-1	CASSLFPADSYNEQFF	TGTGCCAGCAGTTTATTCCCGGCTGATTCCTACAATGAGCAGTTCTTC
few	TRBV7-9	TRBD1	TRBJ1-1	CASSPQGAEDTEAFF	TGTGCCAGCAGCCCCCAGGGGGCGGAAGACACTGAAGCTTTCTTT
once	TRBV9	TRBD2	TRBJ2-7	CASSVGPLAGEGVEQYF	TGTGCCAGCAGCGTAGGTCCACTAGCGGGAGAGGGCGTCGAGCAGTACTTC
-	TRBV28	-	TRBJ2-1	CASSFPFNEQFF	TGTGCCAGCAGTTTCCCCTTCAATGAGCAGTTCTTC
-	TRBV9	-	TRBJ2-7	CASSPGGVREQYF	TGTGCCAGCAGCCCAGGGGGGGTCCGGGAGCAGTACTTC
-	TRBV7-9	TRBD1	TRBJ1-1	CASSLRTGLAHTEAFF	TGTGCCAGCAGCTTGAGGACAGGGTTGGCACACACTGAAGCTTTCTTT
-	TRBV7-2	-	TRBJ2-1	CASSLYGLGAPKASNEQFF	TGTGCCAGCAGCTTATACGGTCTCGGGGCGCCGAAAGCCAGCAATGAGCAGTTCTTC
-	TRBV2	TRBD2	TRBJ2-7	CASSEATSGDSYEQYF	TGTGCCAGCAGTGAAGCAACTAGCGGGGACTCCTACGAGCAGTACTTC
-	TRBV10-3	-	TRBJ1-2	CAINEPGAVYGYTF	TGTGCCATCAACGAACCAGGGGCGGTCTATGGCTACACCTTC
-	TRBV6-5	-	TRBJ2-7	CASSYSGEGWDEQYF	TGTGCCAGCAGTTACTCAGGCGAGGGCTGGGACGAGCAGTACTTC
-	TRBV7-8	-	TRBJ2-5	CASSLRTIQETQYF	TGTGCCAGCAGCTTAAGGACCATTCAAGAGACCCAGTACTTC
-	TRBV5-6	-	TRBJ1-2	CASKSMDVSGYTF	TGTGCCAGCAAGTCGATGGACGTGAGTGGCTACACCTTC
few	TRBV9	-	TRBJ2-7	CASSVESPYEQYF	TGTGCCAGCAGCGTAGAGTCCCCCTACGAGCAGTACTTC